The 25 T cell receptor beta chains listed next were all sequenced from one sample in a study of PD-L1 blockade in urothelial cancer. Sequencing was performed with immunoSEQ multiplex PCR; in TCRdb, only in-frame clones are kept and a portion is missing. The table has roughly 17,000 clones, approximately 90% seen once. This specimen was PBMCs, taken around atezolizumab (anti-PD-L1) treatment. The receptors come from a man aged 50 or older with urothelial cancer.

This clone was picked up a small number of times. The chain carries TRBV15 and TRBJ1-3; D not resolved. Germline CDR1 reads LNHNV; CDR2 reads YYDKDF (reference sequence). CDR3 size: 14 residues. Trimming cost V 1 base and J 2 bases, with 6 bases left between them. The CDR3 reads CATSRGRAGNTIYF. CDR3 nucleotide sequence: TGTGCCACCAGCAGAGGAAGAGCTGGAAACACCATATATTTT.

V and J are TRBV4-3 and TRBJ2-7, with D unclear. CDR3 length equals 14 residues. In germline, CDR1 is LGHNA, CDR2 YSLEER. The germline V and J ends were trimmed by 1 base and 3 bases, with 10 bases remaining between them. For the CDR3, the DNA is TGCGCCAGCAGCCAAGTTACGGGTAACTACGAGCAGTACTTC. The encoded protein is CASSQVTGNYEQYF.

The V and J genes are TRBV7-8 and TRBJ2-6; 13 bases are shared with TRBD2. This CDR3 spans 17 amino acids. Trimming removed 4 bases from V and 3 bases from J; junction bases left unmatched: 3. In germline, CDR1 is SGHVS, CDR2 FQNEAQ. CDR3 bases: TGTGCCAGCAGCTGGACTAGCGGGGGAATTGGGGCCAACGTCCTGACTTTC. Translated: CASSWTSGGIGANVLTF. The complete variable domain, with remaining parts taken from reference TRBV7-8 and TRBJ2-6, reads GAGVSQSPRYKVAKRGQDVALRCDPISGHVSLFWYQQALGQGPEFLTYFQNEAQLDKSGLPSDRFFAERPEGSVSTLKIQRTQQEDSAVYLCASSWTSGGIGANVLTFGAGSRLTVL.

The chain carries TRBV28 and TRBJ2-5; D may be TRBD2 (6 bases). The CDR3 spans 15 residues. Germline V gene data show CDR1 as MDHEN and CDR2 as SYDVKM. Between the trimmed V and J ends, which lost 4 bases and 5 bases, there was a span of 17 bases. The CDR3 region is CASSWGELRGETQYF. CDR3 sequence (DNA): TGTGCCAGCAGTTGGGGCGAGCTTCGGGGGGAGACCCAGTACTTC.

The gene calls are TRBV7-2 and TRBJ2-2; 7 nucleotides align to TRBD2. V shed 1 base, J shed 2 bases, and the junction held 4 bases outside the gene matches. In germline, CDR1 is SGHTA, CDR2 FQGNSA. This CDR3 is built from 16 residues. CDR3 bases: TGTGCCAGCAGCTTAGGGGCGGGGGTCAACACCGGGGAGCTGTTTTTT. It specifies CASSLGAGVNTGELFF.

The rearrangement uses TRBV28 and TRBJ2-7, with D possibly matching TRBD1 (5 bases). The CDR3 consists of 16 residues. Trimming left V 7 bases short and J 0 bases short, with 19 bases between. Germline V gene lookup returns CDR1 MDHEN and CDR2 SYDVKM. CDR3 nucleotide sequence: TGTGCCAGCACGGATCCCCAGGGTCTCGGCTCCTACGAGCAGTACTTC. Translation gives CASTDPQGLGSYEQYF.

This clone was counted a single time. The V call is TRBV6-1, the J call TRBJ2-7, with 9 bases aligning to TRBD1. Germline values: CDR1 MNHNS, CDR2 SASEGT. J was trimmed by 3 bases and V by 7 bases; bases with no gene match: 22. The CDR3 sequence is 19 residues long. The CDR3 DNA reads as TGTGCCAGCATTGACGGGACACCGGGACAGGGCTTTTTTCGCTACGAGCAGTACTTC. Protein product: CASIDGTPGQGFFRYEQYF.

J is TRBJ2-7 and V is TRBV6-5; 11 bases map to TRBD2. The CDR3 is 15 residues long. Per the germline V gene, CDR1 is MNHEY and CDR2 is SVGAGI. Trimming took 6 bases from V and 1 from J; bases not matched to a gene: 5. The CDR3 loop is CASSPRLAGSYEQYF. DNA for the CDR3: TGTGCCAGCAGCCCTCGACTAGCGGGGTCCTACGAGCAGTACTTC.

The chain carries TRBV10-3 and TRBJ2-1, with D maybe TRBD1 (5 bases). CDR3 size: 14 residues. The V gene's germline CDR1 is ENHRY and CDR2 SYGVKD. Trimming removed 5 bases at V and 2 bases at J, with 10 bases between. Written as DNA, the CDR3 is TGTGCCATCAGTTCACAGGAAGCCTACAATGAGCAGTTCTTC. As protein: CAISSQEAYNEQFF.

V is TRBV29-1 and J is TRBJ2-5, with D possibly matching TRBD2 (6 bases). V lost 3 bases and J lost 9, with 17 bases in between. This CDR3 is 13 amino acids long. Germline loops: CDR1 SQVTM, CDR2 ANQGSEA. This CDR3 is CSVDGGALVAQYF. In nucleotides, the CDR3 is TGCAGCGTTGATGGCGGGGCCTTGGTGGCCCAGTACTTC.

The V gene is TRBV5-8, the J gene TRBJ2-1; 8 bases line up with TRBD2. Trimming took 4 bases from V and 6 from J; bases not matched to a gene: 15. Germline V gene data show CDR1 as SGHTS and CDR2 as YDEGEE. The CDR3 is made up of 17 amino acids. CDR3 protein: CASSPQRLQRGPNEQFF. The CDR3 DNA follows: TGTGCCAGCAGCCCCCAAAGATTACAGCGGGGGCCCAATGAGCAGTTCTTC.

This chain joins TRBV11-2 and TRBJ2-5; 7 nucleotides line up with TRBD2. The CDR3 consists of 15 residues. J lost 4 bases, V lost 1 base, and 6 bases had no gene match. Germline V gene data show CDR1 as SGHAT and CDR2 as FQNNGV. The CDR3 loop reads CASSLGWGGGETQYF. For the CDR3, the DNA is TGTGCCAGCAGCTTAGGGTGGGGGGGAGGAGAGACCCAGTACTTC.

This chain uses TRBV5-1 with TRBJ2-5; 7 nucleotides align to TRBD2. With 0 bases clipped from V and 2 bases from J, the junction kept 7 bases outside the gene matches. The CDR3 has 16 residues. Germline CDR1 and CDR2: SGHRS and YFSETQ. CDR3 in amino acids: CASSLAPLGGQETQYF. The CDR3 nucleotides read TGCGCCAGCAGCTTGGCCCCCCTCGGGGGGCAAGAGACCCAGTACTTC.

This clone was counted a single time. V is TRBV4-1 and J is TRBJ1-5; 9 positions agree with TRBD1. Losses at the gene ends were 0 bases for V and 4 bases for J; bases not matched to a gene: 4. The CDR3 is 16 residues long. Germline-derived CDR1 and CDR2 are MGHRA and YSYEKL. This CDR3 is CASSQDEGQGNQPQHF. The CDR3 nucleotides read TGCGCCAGCAGCCAAGATGAGGGACAGGGTAATCAGCCCCAGCATTTT.

This clone has a handful of counts. This chain uses TRBV11-2 with TRBJ2-7; D perhaps matches TRBD2 (7 bases). Trimming removed 5 bases at V and 9 bases at J, with 23 bases between. In germline, CDR1 is SGHAT, CDR2 FQNNGV. The CDR3 totals 15 residues. This CDR3 reads CASSPSRGGGLGQYF. The CDR3 bases are TGTGCCAGCAGCCCTAGCAGAGGGGGAGGGCTTGGGCAGTACTTC.

V and J are TRBV10-3 and TRBJ1-5; D is possibly TRBD1 (6 bases). CDR1 and CDR2 (germline): ENHRY, SYGVKD. The CDR3 is 14 residues long. V lost 5 bases and J lost 6, with 14 bases in between. CDR3 bases: TGTGCCATCAGTCAACAGGGAAGTGGTCAGCCCCAGCATTTT. This sequence encodes CAISQQGSGQPQHF.

V gene TRBV5-4 combines with J gene TRBJ1-1; the match to TRBD1 covers 8 bases. The CDR3 runs to 15 residues. Germline lookup yields CDR1 SGHNT and CDR2 YYREEE (reference sequence). The V and J ends lost 4 bases and 0 bases, in that order; junction bases with no gene match: 5. Here the CDR3 reads CASSKGTGMNTEAFF. The DNA of the CDR3 is TGTGCCAGCAGCAAGGGGACAGGCATGAACACTGAAGCTTTCTTT.

This chain joins TRBV7-2 and TRBJ2-3; the match to TRBD2 covers 8 bases. The CDR3 extends over 14 amino acids. In germline, CDR1 is SGHTA, CDR2 FQGNSA. With 3 bases clipped from V and 4 bases from J, the junction kept 3 bases outside the gene matches. The CDR3 sequence: CASSFKAGADTQYF. CDR3 DNA sequence: TGTGCCAGCAGCTTTAAAGCGGGAGCAGATACGCAGTATTTT.

The chain uses TRBV19 and TRBJ1-1, with D tentatively TRBD1 (6 bases). CDR3 length: 13 amino acids. With 5 bases removed from V and 4 bases from J, the gap between germline ends came to 11 bases. Germline V gene sequence: CDR1 LNHDA, CDR2 SQIVND (reference sequence). The CDR3 sequence is CASSQARGTEAFF. For the CDR3, the DNA is TGTGCCAGTAGTCAAGCCAGGGGCACTGAAGCTTTCTTT.

The rearrangement links TRBV19 to TRBJ1-4, with D perhaps TRBD1 (6 bases). Trimming cost V 1 base and J 8 bases, with 17 bases left between them. Germline V CDR1 and CDR2: LNHDA, SQIVND (reference sequence). The CDR3 runs 16 residues. In DNA, the CDR3 is TGTGCCAGTAGTATAGCTAGCCAGGGGCGATACGAAAAACTGTTTTTT. Translating gives CASSIASQGRYEKLFF.

In the case of this clone: A junction boundary mismatches the germline segment, possibly from a read error. The gene calls are TRBV7-7 and TRBJ2-5; 7 bases map to TRBD1. Germline CDR1 and CDR2: SSHAT and FNYEAQ (reference sequence). There are 16 residues in the CDR3. Here the CDR3 DNA reads TGTGCTAGCAGCCGTCTCCTAACAGGGGAACAAGAGACCCAGTACTTC. Protein: CASSRLLTGEQETQYF.

This clone came up a few times. The chain uses TRBV9 and TRBJ2-7; 10 bases line up with TRBD2. The CDR3 length is 14 residues. The germline V gene encodes CDR1 SGDLS and CDR2 YYNGEE. V shed 3 bases and J 0 bases; nucleotides not matched to a gene: 0. The CDR3 loop reads CASSGTSGSYEQYF. The CDR3 nucleotides read TGTGCCAGCAGCGGGACTAGCGGCTCCTACGAGCAGTACTTC. Drawing the rest from reference TRBV9 and TRBJ2-7, the complete variable domain is DSGVTQTPKHLITATGQRVTLRCSPRSGDLSVYWYQQSLDQGLQFLIQYYNGEERAKGNILERFSAQQFPDLHSELNLSSLELGDSALYFCASSGTSGSYEQYFGPGTRLTVT.

The chain has TRBV5-6 and TRBJ2-5; 11 positions match TRBD2. There are 17 residues in the CDR3. The V gene end was trimmed by 3 bases and the J gene end by 4 bases; junction bases not matched to a gene: 11. CDR1 and CDR2 from the germline V gene are SGHDT and YYEEEE. CDR3 in DNA: TGTGCCAGCAGCTCCGTACTAGCGGGGGCCCGCGGAGAGACCCAGTACTTC. Translating gives CASSSVLAGARGETQYF.

The V gene is TRBV7-8, the J gene TRBJ2-3; 9 nucleotides line up with TRBD2. V lost 1 base to trimming and J lost 7 bases; unmatched junction nucleotides: 3. Germline values: CDR1 SGHVS, CDR2 FQNEAQ. The CDR3 is made up of 14 amino acids. CDR3 protein: CASSLGTSAHTQYF. For the CDR3, the DNA is TGTGCCAGCAGCTTAGGGACTAGCGCCCATACGCAGTATTTT.

The gene calls are TRBV5-1 and TRBJ2-2, with 7 bases identical to TRBD1. Per germline, CDR1 SGHRS and CDR2 YFSETQ. This CDR3 contains 15 residues. The V and J ends lost 4 bases and 0 bases, in that order; junction bases with no gene match: 3. The CDR3 here is CASSTQGPNTGELFF. The CDR3 DNA is TGCGCCAGCAGCACACAGGGGCCGAACACCGGGGAGCTGTTTTTT. The full variable domain, completed using reference TRBV5-1 and TRBJ2-2, is KAGVTQTPRYLIKTRGQQVTLSCSPISGHRSVSWYQQTPGQGLQFLFEYFSETQRNKGNFPGRFSGRQFSNSRSEMNVSTLELGDSALYLCASSTQGPNTGELFFGEGSRLTVL.